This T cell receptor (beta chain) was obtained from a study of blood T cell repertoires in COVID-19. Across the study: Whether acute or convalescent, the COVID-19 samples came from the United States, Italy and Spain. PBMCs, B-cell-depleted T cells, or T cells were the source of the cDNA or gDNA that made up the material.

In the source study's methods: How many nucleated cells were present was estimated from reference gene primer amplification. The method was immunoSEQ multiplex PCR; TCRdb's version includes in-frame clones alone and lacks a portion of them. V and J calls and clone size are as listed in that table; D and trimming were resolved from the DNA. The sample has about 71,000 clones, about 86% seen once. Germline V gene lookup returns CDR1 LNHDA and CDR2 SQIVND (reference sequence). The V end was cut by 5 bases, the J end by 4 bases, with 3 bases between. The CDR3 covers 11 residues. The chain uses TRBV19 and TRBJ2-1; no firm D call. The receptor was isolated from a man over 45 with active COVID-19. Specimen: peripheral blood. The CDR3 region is CASSLYNEQFF. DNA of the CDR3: TGTGCCAGTAGTTTATACAATGAGCAGTTCTTC. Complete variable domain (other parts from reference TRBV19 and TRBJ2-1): DGGITQSPKYLFRKEGQNVTLSCEQNLNHDAMYWYRQDPGQGLRLIYYSQIVNDFQKGDIAEGYSVSREKKESFPLTVTSAQKNPTAFYLCASSLYNEQFFGPGTRLTVL.